The next 14 T cell receptor beta chains were all read from a single sample in a study of blood T cell repertoires in COVID-19 (dated by TCRdb to 2018 to 2020). Libraries were made using the immunoSEQ multiplex PCR assay. TCRdb provides this immuneACCESS table in a form limited to in-frame rearrangements. Some clones are lacking; in checked studies, under half of them reflect an unresolved V gene, and why the rest are absent is not known. This sample holds more than 90,000 clones; approximately 91% were observed only once. Clones ranked in the top ten supply approximately 15% of the sample. The sequenced sample was peripheral blood. These receptors were collected from a man between 50 and 59 years old with acute or convalescent COVID-19.

The genes are TRBV19 and TRBJ2-3; D might be TRBD2 (5 bases). Trimming shortened V by 2 bases and J by 2 bases, and 14 bases separated the two germline ends. The germline V gene has CDR1 LNHDA and CDR2 SQIVND (reference sequence). The CDR3 spans 16 residues. The CDR3 loop reads CASSIRPFGVTDTQYF. The DNA for the CDR3 is TGTGCCAGTAGTATAAGACCGTTCGGGGTCACAGATACGCAGTATTTT.

This clone was observed a handful of times. The chain joins TRBV6-6 to TRBJ1-6, with D tentatively TRBD1 (6 bases). The CDR3 contains 15 residues. Trimming pared 2 bases from V and 11 bases from J, leaving 16 bases between. The germline V gene encodes CDR1 MNHNY and CDR2 SVGAGI (reference sequence). CDR3 DNA sequence: TGTGCCAGCAGTTACGACGGAAGCAGGGGCGCACCCCTCCACTTT. Translated, it gives CASSYDGSRGAPLHF.

This chain links TRBV5-1 with TRBJ1-5; 9 positions match TRBD1. This CDR3 has 15 amino acids. V gave up 4 bases and J gave up 5 bases; unmatched junction bases: 7. CDR1 is SGHRS and CDR2 is YFSETQ in the germline V gene. The CDR3 bases are TGCGCCAGCAGCCCAAGCACAGGGGGCGATCAGCCCCAGCATTTT. Protein: CASSPSTGGDQPQHF.

This chain links TRBV5-1 with TRBJ2-1; perhaps TRBD1 as D (5 bases). The CDR3 extends over 15 amino acids. Germline V gene sequence: CDR1 SGHRS, CDR2 YFSETQ. The V gene lost 0 bases and the J gene lost 6 bases, with 13 bases spanning the gap. Here the CDR3 reads CASSLGAGPPNEQFF. The CDR3 DNA sequence: TGCGCCAGCAGCTTGGGGGCAGGGCCCCCCAATGAGCAGTTCTTC.

The CDR3, as DNA: TGTGCCAGTAGCTCTCTCCGTCCTAACTATGGCTACACCTTC. This gives the protein CASSSLRPNYGYTF. The chain combines TRBV19 with TRBJ1-2; D unclear. This CDR3 has 14 residues. V was clipped by 6 bases and J by 0 bases, with 11 bases between them. CDR1 is LNHDA, CDR2 SQIVND, per germline (reference sequence).

The CDR3: CASRYSETQYF. The CDR3 bases are TGTGCCAGCAGATATTCAGAGACCCAGTACTTC. The J gene is TRBJ2-5, the V gene TRBV2; no clear D. CDR1 and CDR2 (germline): SNHLY, FYNNEI. The germline V and J ends were trimmed by 6 bases and 4 bases, with 6 bases remaining between them. This CDR3 has 11 residues.

The J gene is TRBJ1-1, the V gene TRBV19, with 10 bases that match TRBD1. The CDR3 is 16 amino acids. Germline V gene lookup returns CDR1 LNHDA and CDR2 SQIVND (reference sequence). The trim removed 5 bases at V and 4 bases at J, leaving 10 bases unmatched. CDR3 loop: CASSPPDRGLGTEAFF. The CDR3 nucleotides are TGTGCCAGTAGTCCCCCAGACAGGGGGCTGGGCACTGAAGCTTTCTTT. Full variable domain (outside the CDR3, taken from reference TRBV19 and TRBJ1-1): DGGITQSPKYLFRKEGQNVTLSCEQNLNHDAMYWYRQDPGQGLRLIYYSQIVNDFQKGDIAEGYSVSREKKESFPLTVTSAQKNPTAFYLCASSPPDRGLGTEAFFGQGTRLTVV.

A few counts support this clone. The rearrangement links TRBV2 to TRBJ1-1, with 8 positions matching TRBD1. The length of the CDR3 is 17 residues. The V and J ends lost 6 bases and 0 bases, in that order; junction bases with no gene match: 12. CDR1 and CDR2 (germline): SNHLY, FYNNEI. CDR3 nucleotides: TGTGCCAGCAGGAGGGGGAGGACAGGGAACATGAACACTGAAGCTTTCTTT. Translating gives CASRRGRTGNMNTEAFF.

The rearrangement joins TRBV9 to TRBJ2-3; 13 nucleotides match TRBD2. This CDR3 region has 19 residues. V shed 0 bases and J 0 bases; nucleotides not matched to a gene: 7. Per the germline V gene, CDR1 is SGDLS and CDR2 is YYNGEE. DNA of the CDR3: TGTGCCAGCAGCGTAGGACTAGCGGGGGGCGTAACTAGCACAGATACGCAGTATTTT. It is translated as CASSVGLAGGVTSTDTQYF. Complete variable domain (other parts from reference TRBV9 and TRBJ2-3): DSGVTQTPKHLITATGQRVTLRCSPRSGDLSVYWYQQSLDQGLQFLIQYYNGEERAKGNILERFSAQQFPDLHSELNLSSLELGDSALYFCASSVGLAGGVTSTDTQYFGPGTRLTVL.

The V and J genes are TRBV28 and TRBJ1-2; 9 nucleotides line up with TRBD1. CDR1 and CDR2 from the germline V gene are MDHEN and SYDVKM. CDR3 size: 13 residues. V was pared by 8 bases and J by 4 bases, with 5 bases of the junction left unmatched. The CDR3 nucleotides are TGTGCCAGCCCCGACAGGGGGGGCTATGGCTACACCTTC. This gives the protein CASPDRGGYGYTF.

The J gene is TRBJ1-2, the V gene TRBV29-1, with D possibly TRBD1 on 5 matching bases. The CDR3 is made up of 13 amino acids. Germline CDR1 SQVTM, CDR2 ANQGSEA. The ends were cut back, 3 bases at V and 4 bases at J, with 12 bases in the middle. This chain's CDR3 is CSVDLVGGYGYTF. For the CDR3, the DNA is TGCAGCGTTGATTTGGTGGGGGGCTATGGCTACACCTTC.

This chain uses TRBV11-2 with TRBJ1-4; tentative D call: TRBD1 (6 bases). The V end was cut by 1 base, the J end by 0 bases, with 9 bases between. The CDR3 is 16 amino acids. Germline values: CDR1 SGHAT, CDR2 FQNNGV. Written as DNA, the CDR3 is TGTGCCAGCAGCTTAGGACAGGTTGCAACTAATGAAAAACTGTTTTTT. This gives the protein CASSLGQVATNEKLFF.

This clone was counted a single time. The gene calls are TRBV6-5 and TRBJ2-1; D is undetermined. This CDR3 is built from 13 residues. Germline CDR1 is MNHEY and CDR2 is SVGAGI. Trimming removed 5 bases from V and 2 bases from J, with 7 bases in between. The CDR3 spells CASSLPPYNEQFF. In nucleotides, the CDR3 is TGTGCCAGCAGTCTACCACCCTACAATGAGCAGTTCTTC.

V gene TRBV30 combines with J gene TRBJ1-2; D is undetermined. V lost 4 bases and J 4 bases, leaving 13 bases between the germline ends. This CDR3 is built from 13 residues. From germline, CDR1 is GTSNPN and CDR2 SVGIG (reference sequence). CDR3: CAWTDGISYGYTF. The DNA for the CDR3 is TGTGCCTGGACTGACGGGATTTCCTATGGCTACACCTTC.